These 2 T cell receptor beta chains originate from one sample sequenced in a study of T cell repertoires in cytomegalovirus infection. The antigens for these receptors are not known. TCRdb itself ran the reads through MiXCR, one entry per CDR3 protein. The sample consists of approximately 500,000 distinct CDR3 sequences, around a third of them appearing once. The source was cultured PBMCs, collected from culture after CMV antigen stimulation. These receptors were obtained from a human donor in good health (CMV status not recorded). Some clones in this sample may be carry-over from other donors' samples.

This chain uses TRBV6-2 or TRBV6-3 with TRBJ2-1, with 9 bases that match TRBD2. The CDR3 totals 18 residues. V was pared by 5 bases and J by 4 bases, with 15 bases of the junction left unmatched. Germline V gene sequence: CDR1 MNHEY, CDR2 SVGEGT. The CDR3 is CASSDSGLAIWKYNEQFF. The CDR3 DNA sequence: TGTGCCAGCAGTGATTCGGGACTAGCCATTTGGAAATACAATGAGCAGTTCTTC.

This clonotype has just a few counts. The CDR3: CASSITGVSYNEQFF. DNA for the CDR3: TGTGCCAGTAGTATCACGGGGGTTTCCTACAATGAGCAGTTCTTC. The rearrangement joins TRBV19 to TRBJ2-1; D may be TRBD2 (6 bases). With 3 bases removed from V and 1 base from J, the gap between germline ends came to 10 bases. This CDR3 spans 15 amino acids. The germline CDR1 and CDR2 sequences are LNHDA and SQIVND (reference sequence).